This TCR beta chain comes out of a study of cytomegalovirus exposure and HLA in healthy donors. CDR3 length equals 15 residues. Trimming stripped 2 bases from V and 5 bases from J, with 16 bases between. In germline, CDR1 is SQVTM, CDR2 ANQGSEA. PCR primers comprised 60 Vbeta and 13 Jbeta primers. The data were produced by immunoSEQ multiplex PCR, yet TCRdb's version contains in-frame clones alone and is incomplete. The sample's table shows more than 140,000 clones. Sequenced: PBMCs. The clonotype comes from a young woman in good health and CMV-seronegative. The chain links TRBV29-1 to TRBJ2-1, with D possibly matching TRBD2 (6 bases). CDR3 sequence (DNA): TGCAGCGTTGAACCCCTGATGGGCGGGAACAATGAGCAGTTCTTC. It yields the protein CSVEPLMGGNNEQFF.